This TCR beta chain is from a study of blood T cells in healthy people across ages. Germline V gene data show CDR1 as SEHNR and CDR2 as FQNEAQ (reference sequence). Between the trimmed V and J ends, which lost 5 bases and 13 bases, there was a span of 15 bases. This CDR3 contains 13 residues. With a J-beta primer mix and a sample-barcoded 5' primer, a second PCR ran about 6 to 11 cycles. TCRdb reprocessed the 5' RACE reads via MiXCR and lists one record per CDR3 protein. The table lists approximately 580,000 distinct CDR3 sequences, 20% to 30% of them singletons, with just over 8.5% in the top ten. This clonotype occurred a few times. This sample also appeared in a second study, on T cells of mothers and their children.

The sequence was obtained from a boy under 18 in good health. The chain combines TRBV7-9 with TRBJ1-6, with D maybe TRBD1 (6 bases). Sequences were obtained from blood. This CDR3 reads CASSPDGGAPLHF. CDR3 DNA sequence: TGTGCCAGCAGCCCCGATGGGGGGGCCCCCCTCCACTTT. The variable domain in full, completed from reference TRBV7-9 and TRBJ1-6, reads DTGVSQNPRHKITKRGQNVTFRCDPISEHNRLYWYRQTLGQGPEFLTYFQNEAQLEKSRLLSDRFSAERPKGSFSTLEIQRTEQGDSAMYLCASSPDGGAPLHFGNGTRLTVT.